The next 22 T cell receptor beta chains were all read from a single sample in a study of beta chain features in type 1 diabetes. Findings of the study overall: For Type 1 diabetes patients, all four CD4+ subsets carried TCRB CDR3s that were moderately but significantly shorter.

Their cognate antigens are unknown. The investigators reverse transcribed all of the isolated RNA, so they sequenced expressed TCRB transcripts. Generated by immunoSEQ multiplex PCR, the TCRdb table keeps only in-frame clones and is missing some. The sample yields 200,000 to 300,000 clones, about a fifth seen once. Specimen: naive CD4+ T cells from blood. The receptors were gathered from a woman between 35 and 50 years old with type 1 diabetes.

The chain employs TRBV29-1 and TRBJ2-6; D is undetermined. V was clipped by 1 base and J by 0 bases, with 7 bases between them. Germline V gene data show CDR1 as SQVTM and CDR2 as ANQGSEA. The CDR3 runs 15 residues. The CDR3 protein is CSVEGGPSGANVLTF. In DNA form, the CDR3 reads TGCAGCGTTGAAGGCGGTCCCTCTGGGGCCAACGTCCTGACTTTC.

This clone has more than one count but fewer than ten. The chain has TRBV28 and TRBJ2-7; D gene ambiguous. Germline CDR1 and CDR2: MDHEN and SYDVKM. Trimming took off 5 bases at V and 2 bases at J, with 16 bases between the two ends. This CDR3 has 15 amino acids. The CDR3 sequence is CASSPARLRAYEQYF. CDR3 DNA: TGTGCCAGCAGTCCTGCCCGACTTCGAGCCTACGAGCAGTACTTC.

This sequence joins TRBV5-1 and TRBJ1-4; possible D gene TRBD1, 5 bases. CDR3 length: 13 amino acids. Trimming removed 4 bases at V and 8 bases at J, with 12 bases between. Germline-derived CDR1 and CDR2 are SGHRS and YFSETQ. This CDR3 reads CASSPGQGEKLFF. The CDR3, as DNA: TGCGCCAGCAGCCCAGGACAAGGCGAAAAACTGTTTTTT.

CDR3: CASSPGQGASDTEAFF. The CDR3 nucleotides are TGCGCCAGCAGCCCGGGACAGGGGGCGTCGGACACTGAAGCTTTCTTT. This sequence joins TRBV5-1 and TRBJ1-1; 12 nucleotides align to TRBD1. The length of the CDR3 is 16 residues. CDR1 is SGHRS, CDR2 YFSETQ, per germline. Unmatched junction bases numbered 7, after V lost 4 bases and J lost 3 bases.

There are a few counts of this clone. The gene calls are TRBV5-1 and TRBJ1-1; no clear D. The CDR3 loop spans 14 amino acids. V was clipped by 2 bases and J by 0 bases, with 8 bases between them. CDR1 SGHRS and CDR2 YFSETQ come from the germline V gene. The CDR3 bases are TGCGCCAGCAGCTTCGGGAACATGAACACTGAAGCTTTCTTT. Translation: CASSFGNMNTEAFF.

The chain joins TRBV7-2 to TRBJ2-7; D gene unclear. CDR3 length: 12 amino acids. Germline V gene sequence: CDR1 SGHTA, CDR2 FQGNSA. Trimming cost V 5 bases and J 7 bases, with 12 bases left between them. The CDR3 region is CASSQSAGEQYF. In DNA form, the CDR3 reads TGTGCCAGCAGCCAAAGTGCCGGGGAGCAGTACTTC.

The chain is built from TRBV7-9 and TRBJ2-1; 11 positions agree with TRBD1. Trimming took 5 bases from V and 6 from J; bases not matched to a gene: 9. Germline CDR1 and CDR2: SEHNR and FQNEAQ (reference sequence). The CDR3 contains 16 residues. CDR3 DNA sequence: TGTGCCAGCAGCCGGACCGGGACAGGGGGATTCAATGAGCAGTTCTTC. Protein product: CASSRTGTGGFNEQFF.

The chain uses TRBV6-6 and TRBJ1-5; D unresolved. Deletions cut 4 bases from V and 2 bases from J, with 9 bases between. The CDR3 contains 14 residues. Germline V gene sequence: CDR1 MNHNY, CDR2 SVGAGI (reference sequence). The chain's CDR3 is CASSLGRGNQPQHF. DNA of the CDR3: TGTGCCAGCAGTTTGGGGAGGGGCAATCAGCCCCAGCATTTT.

The chain recombines TRBV29-1 with TRBJ2-7; D gene uncertain. Trimming took 4 bases from V and 4 from J, leaving 8 bases between them. Germline CDR1 SQVTM, CDR2 ANQGSEA. This CDR3 has 11 residues. CDR3 sequence (DNA): TGCAGCGTTGTCGTAGTTTACGAGCAGTACTTC. Translating gives CSVVVVYEQYF.

The rearrangement uses TRBV2 and TRBJ2-3; possibly TRBD2 for D (6 bases). Germline-derived CDR1 and CDR2 are SNHLY and FYNNEI. V lost 6 bases to trimming and J lost 0 bases, with 13 bases between them. The CDR3 length is 15 residues. CDR3 DNA sequence: TGTGCCAGCAGGCGGGACTCGACTAGCACAGATACGCAGTATTTT. Encoded protein: CASRRDSTSTDTQYF.

This chain uses TRBV6-6 with TRBJ2-5; weak D call: TRBD1 (6 bases). V was trimmed by 7 bases and J by 3 bases, leaving 12 bases between them. The V gene's germline CDR1 is MNHNY and CDR2 SVGAGI (reference sequence). The CDR3 runs to 13 residues. The chain's CDR3 is CASTYPGEETQYF. The DNA for the CDR3 is TGTGCCAGCACCTACCCAGGGGAAGAGACCCAGTACTTC.

This clone has only a few counts. V and J are TRBV4-3 and TRBJ2-7; D is possibly TRBD2 (5 bases). Trimming shortened V by 0 bases and J by 2 bases, and 8 bases separated the two germline ends. Germline-derived CDR1 and CDR2 are LGHNA and YSLEER. The CDR3 runs 14 residues. The CDR3 loop reads CASSQEDYTYEQYF. The DNA for the CDR3 is TGCGCCAGCAGCCAAGAAGACTATACCTACGAGCAGTACTTC.

This clone was detected a few times. Different DNA sequences within this sample yield the same CDR3. V and J are TRBV6-5 and TRBJ1-1, with 7 bases identical to TRBD1. J lost 4 bases, V lost 0 bases, and 2 bases had no gene match. This CDR3 has 14 amino acids. Germline V gene lookup returns CDR1 MNHEY and CDR2 SVGAGI. The CDR3 region is CASSYSRQGTEAFF. The DNA for the CDR3 is TGTGCCAGCAGTTACTCGCGACAGGGCACTGAAGCTTTCTTT.

The chain joins TRBV5-1 to TRBJ2-3; D is ambiguous. The CDR3 is 12 amino acids. V was trimmed by 4 bases and J by 2 bases, leaving 5 bases between them. Per the germline V gene, CDR1 is SGHRS and CDR2 is YFSETQ. In DNA, the CDR3 is TGCGCCAGCAGCACAGACACAGATACGCAGTATTTT. Residues: CASSTDTDTQYF. Looking up the rest from reference TRBV5-1 and TRBJ2-3 gives the full variable domain: KAGVTQTPRYLIKTRGQQVTLSCSPISGHRSVSWYQQTPGQGLQFLFEYFSETQRNKGNFPGRFSGRQFSNSRSEMNVSTLELGDSALYLCASSTDTDTQYFGPGTRLTVL.

This clone was recorded a few times. The V call is TRBV28, the J call TRBJ2-5, with D perhaps matching TRBD1 (6 bases). From germline, CDR1 is MDHEN and CDR2 SYDVKM. V was clipped by 5 bases and J by 7 bases, with 17 bases between them. This CDR3 is built from 14 residues. This CDR3 reads CASSLLQGWGTQYF. The CDR3 DNA reads as TGTGCCAGCAGTCTCTTACAGGGATGGGGGACCCAGTACTTC.

J is TRBJ2-3 and V is TRBV5-1, with TRBD2 matching over 11 bases. The ends lost 3 bases at V and 1 base at J; junction bases unmatched: 4. Germline V gene sequence: CDR1 SGHRS, CDR2 YFSETQ. This CDR3 is 16 amino acids long. CDR3 nucleotides: TGCGCCAGCAGCTCCCCTAGCGGGGGGCGCACAGATACGCAGTATTTT. Protein: CASSSPSGGRTDTQYF.

There are a few counts of this clone. This rearrangement joins TRBV4-3 to TRBJ2-7; 10 nucleotides align to TRBD2. This CDR3 is built from 17 residues. Germline V CDR1 and CDR2: LGHNA, YSLEER. J was trimmed by 2 bases and V by 1 base; bases with no gene match: 8. The CDR3 DNA reads TGCGCCAGCAGCCAAGCCGTAGCGGGGGGTCCCACCTACGAGCAGTACTTC. Encoded protein: CASSQAVAGGPTYEQYF.

The rearrangement uses TRBV27 and TRBJ1-5; D is ambiguous. CDR1 MNHEY and CDR2 SMNVEV come from the germline V gene (reference sequence). Trimming shortened V by 2 bases and J by 8 bases, and 16 bases separated the two germline ends. The CDR3 sequence is 15 residues long. The CDR3 reads CASSLAAEPWEPQHF. The DNA of the CDR3 is TGTGCCAGCAGTTTAGCGGCGGAGCCCTGGGAGCCCCAGCATTTT.

This clone was detected a few times. The V gene is TRBV7-9, the J gene TRBJ1-1; D gene ambiguous. Germline assignment: CDR1 SEHNR and CDR2 FQNEAQ (reference sequence). The CDR3 covers 13 residues. Trimming took 5 bases from V and 5 from J, leaving 12 bases between them. The CDR3 DNA reads TGTGCCAGCAGCCCCACCGGGTGGACTGAAGCTTTCTTT. Encoded protein: CASSPTGWTEAFF. The entire variable domain, with the rest obtained from reference TRBV7-9 and TRBJ1-1, is as follows: DTGVSQNPRHKITKRGQNVTFRCDPISEHNRLYWYRQTLGQGPEFLTYFQNEAQLEKSRLLSDRFSAERPKGSFSTLEIQRTEQGDSAMYLCASSPTGWTEAFFGQGTRLTVV.

The J gene is TRBJ2-1, the V gene TRBV19, with 8 bases matching TRBD1. The CDR3 spans 16 residues. Germline V gene sequence: CDR1 LNHDA, CDR2 SQIVND (reference sequence). V shed 3 bases, J shed 7 bases, and the junction held 11 bases outside the gene matches. Here the CDR3 DNA reads TGTGCCAGTAGTATCATGGCAGGGGGCGCCGGAAATGAGCAGTTCTTC. This encodes CASSIMAGGAGNEQFF.

This chain links TRBV7-9 with TRBJ2-5; 8 bases line up with TRBD1. The germline V gene has CDR1 SEHNR and CDR2 FQNEAQ (reference sequence). V shed 6 bases and J 5 bases; nucleotides not matched to a gene: 11. CDR3 size: 15 residues. CDR3: CASSSGQAIRETQYF. For the CDR3, the DNA is TGTGCCAGCAGTTCGGGACAGGCCATTAGGGAGACCCAGTACTTC.

This clone was seen a handful of times. V usage is TRBV7-9 and J usage is TRBJ2-5; the match to TRBD2 covers 9 bases. Germline V gene data show CDR1 as SEHNR and CDR2 as FQNEAQ (reference sequence). The CDR3 covers 16 residues. Trimming cost V 3 bases and J 5 bases; bases outside gene matches: 10. The chain's CDR3 is CASSFLPGLAQETQYF. CDR3 sequence (DNA): TGTGCCAGCAGCTTCCTCCCGGGACTAGCCCAGGAGACCCAGTACTTC.